This T cell receptor beta chain originates from a study of cytomegalovirus exposure and HLA in healthy donors. Broader study findings: There were reportedly fewer N-insertions in an Asian-associated ancestry cluster than the approximately 670-donor mean, in a later analysis. A later analysis linked a missense DCLRE1C variant to TCR beta V- and J-gene trimming. According to an earlier analysis, most TCR beta V segments yielded productive rearrangements about 90% or about 30% of the time.

Concerning this clone: Its antigen is currently unknown.

The PCR had 60 Vbeta and 13 Jbeta primers. Clones were sequenced by immunoSEQ multiplex PCR, and TCRdb holds only the in-frame ones, with some missing. The table includes roughly 100,000 clones, more than 80% detected once. There are 15 residues in the CDR3. The ends lost 5 bases at V and 0 bases at J; junction bases unmatched: 5. CDR1 is SGHRS and CDR2 is YFSETQ in the germline V gene. The V and J genes are TRBV5-1 and TRBJ2-3, with TRBD2 matching over 8 bases. The receptor was derived from a young man in good health and CMV-seronegative. The sequencing sample was made of PBMCs. The CDR3 sequence: CASRLTSGSTDTQYF. CDR3 sequence (DNA): TGCGCCAGCAGGTTAACTAGCGGAAGCACAGATACGCAGTATTTT.